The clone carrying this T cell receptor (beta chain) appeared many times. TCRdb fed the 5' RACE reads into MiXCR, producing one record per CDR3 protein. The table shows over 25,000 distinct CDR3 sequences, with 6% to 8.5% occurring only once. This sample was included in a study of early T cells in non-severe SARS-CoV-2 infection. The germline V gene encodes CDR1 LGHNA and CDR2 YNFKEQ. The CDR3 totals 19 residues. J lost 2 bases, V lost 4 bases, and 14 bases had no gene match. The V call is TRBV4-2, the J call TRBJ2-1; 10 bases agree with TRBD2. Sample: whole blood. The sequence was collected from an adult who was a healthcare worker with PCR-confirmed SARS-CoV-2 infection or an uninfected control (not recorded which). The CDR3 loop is CASSRLLDSGRNPYNEQFF. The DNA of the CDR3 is TGTGCCAGCAGCCGATTACTAGATAGCGGGAGGAATCCCTACAATGAGCAGTTCTTC.